The entry below describes one T cell receptor beta chain. Its antigen is currently unknown. The repertoire was sequenced with immunoSEQ multiplex PCR; TCRdb's copy has only in-frame clones and lacks some. The sample carries some 150,000 clones, around 92% recorded once. This sample was taken from a study of T cell responses to AZD1222 COVID-19 vaccine. This CDR3 is built from 16 residues. The junction had 5 bases not matched to a gene; V was cut back by 5 bases and J by 3 bases. Germline V gives CDR1 LNHDA, CDR2 SQIVND (reference sequence). Study results and limitations: Spike as a whole was targeted by vaccine-associated CD4 TCRs, dominant at 160-218 and 743-854.

The sample was peripheral blood, taken on day 0 of AZD1222 vaccination. The chain recombines TRBV19 with TRBJ2-2; 11 bases line up with TRBD1. This receptor was taken from an adult in good health. The CDR3 nucleotides read TGTGCCAGTAGTTCGTGGGGACAGGGGGACACCGGGGAGCTGTTTTTT. This codes for CASSSWGQGDTGELFF.